This T cell receptor beta chain was obtained from a study of cytotoxic CD8 clonotypes in ibrutinib-treated CLL. Turning to the study itself: The study included about a dozen relapsed/refractory and over 14 treatment-naive patients; fewer than 18 had IGHV unmutated disease. Study observations and caveats: Clonality, elevated at ibrutinib response, dropped back toward baseline at progression. Circulating CD8+ T-cell counts were tracked by baseline clonality, which exceeded that of age-matched healthy donors.

Note on this clone: Its target is unknown.

Trimming removed 5 bases from V and 4 bases from J, with 11 bases in between. This CDR3 comprises 13 residues. Looked up from germline, CDR1 is SEHNR and CDR2 is FQNEAQ (reference sequence). Assay: immunoSEQ multiplex PCR; the TCRdb copy retains only in-frame clones and omits some. The sample holds roughly 180,000 clones, approximately 80% seen once. The sample in question was PBMCs, obtained after 24 months of ibrutinib treatment. This TCR came from a human donor with chronic lymphocytic leukemia. This rearrangement joins TRBV7-9 to TRBJ2-5; no clear D. Here the CDR3 DNA reads TGTGCCAGCAGCAAAACCCAGCCAGAGACCCAGTACTTC. Its translation: CASSKTQPETQYF.